Following are 25 T cell receptor beta chains from one sample sequenced in a study. TCRdb reprocessed the 5' RACE reads with MiXCR, giving one entry per CDR3 protein. The table records roughly 5,300 distinct CDR3 sequences, under 40% of them present only once. Sequencing used memory CD4+ T cells sorted from blood. Subset defined: memory CD4+ T cells, CD4+CD45RO+CD25-. These receptors were obtained from a female donor with breast cancer.

V and J are TRBV7-2 and TRBJ1-2; no reliable D call. Trimming took off 3 bases at V and 5 bases at J, with 13 bases between the two ends. The CDR3 has 14 amino acids. Germline loops: CDR1 SGHTA, CDR2 FQGNSA. CDR3 protein: CASSFRAPAYGYTF. CDR3 DNA sequence: TGTGCCAGCAGCTTTAGGGCACCAGCTTATGGCTACACCTTC.

The J gene is TRBJ2-5, the V gene TRBV4-1, with 16 bases that match TRBD2. The CDR3 contains 20 residues. J was trimmed by 5 bases and V by 0 bases; bases with no gene match: 12. Germline loops: CDR1 MGHRA, CDR2 YSYEKL. CDR3 nucleotide sequence: TGCGCCAGCAGCCAAGATGTCACACCGGGACTAGCGGGGGGGAGTGAGACCCAGTACTTC. Amino acid sequence: CASSQDVTPGLAGGSETQYF.

The chain joins TRBV11-2 to TRBJ2-3, with D possibly TRBD2 on 5 matching bases. The V end was cut by 2 bases, the J end by 6 bases, with 18 bases between. Germline loops: CDR1 SGHAT, CDR2 FQNNGV. The CDR3 spans 16 residues. CDR3 nucleotide sequence: TGTGCCAGCAGCTTACAACCGGGAACCCAAGGGGATACGCAGTATTTT. This encodes CASSLQPGTQGDTQYF.

This clonotype came up many times. The rearrangement joins TRBV5-6 to TRBJ2-5; weak D call: TRBD2 (6 bases). The CDR3 runs 15 residues. Germline lookup yields CDR1 SGHDT and CDR2 YYEEEE. V was pared by 4 bases and J by 4 bases, with 17 bases between. The CDR3 is CASSPGLVPGETQYF. In nucleotides, the CDR3 is TGTGCCAGCAGCCCGGGACTCGTACCGGGAGAGACCCAGTACTTC.

This clonotype was recorded many times. V usage is TRBV5-1 and J usage is TRBJ1-1, with unresolved D. V lost 6 bases, J lost 3 bases, and 15 bases lay in between. The CDR3 runs to 14 residues. In germline, CDR1 is SGHRS, CDR2 YFSETQ. The CDR3 protein is CASTLSGSDTEAFF. CDR3 nucleotide sequence: TGCGCCAGCACCCTATCGGGGTCGGACACTGAAGCTTTCTTT.

The V gene is TRBV5-1, the J gene TRBJ2-3; tentative D call: TRBD1 (6 bases). CDR3 length: 15 residues. Between the trimmed V and J ends, which lost 4 bases and 1 base, there was a span of 13 bases. CDR1 and CDR2 (germline): SGHRS, YFSETQ. The CDR3 DNA reads TGCGCCAGCAGCGTAGGACAGAGTCGCACAGATACGCAGTATTTT. Translated, it gives CASSVGQSRTDTQYF.

The chain joins TRBV4-1 to TRBJ2-1; D not resolved. With 1 base removed from V and 0 bases from J, the gap between germline ends came to 13 bases. Germline loops: CDR1 MGHRA, CDR2 YSYEKL. The CDR3 contains 17 residues. This CDR3 reads CASSQVPGSSSYNEQFF. The CDR3 bases are TGCGCCAGCAGCCAAGTTCCGGGTTCGAGCTCCTACAATGAGCAGTTCTTC.

This clonotype was observed a few times. Being one base from a much bigger clone, this may be a read error. The chain couples TRBV12-3 or TRBV12-4 to TRBJ2-6, with a weak D call TRBD2 (6 bases). This CDR3 has 18 residues. Here the CDR3 reads CASSLLVPAGSGANVPTF. In nucleotides, the CDR3 is TGTGCCAGCAGTTTATTGGTTCCGGCGGGGTCTGGGGCCAACGTCCCGACTTTC.

A note on this clonotype: One end of the junction is discordant with germline, which a read error may explain. The rearrangement uses TRBV30 and TRBJ1-3; D unresolved. The CDR3 runs 16 residues. Germline V CDR1 and CDR2: GTSNPN, SVGIG (reference sequence). This chain's CDR3 is CAWKRLGPDSENTIYF. In DNA, the CDR3 is TGTGCCTGGAAAAGGTTAGGGCCGGATTCTGAAAACACCATATATTTT.

This CDR3 reads CASSYNMNTGELFF. DNA of the CDR3: TGTGCCAGCAGTTACAATATGAACACCGGGGAGCTGTTTTTT. The chain links TRBV6-2 or TRBV6-3 to TRBJ2-2, with unresolved D. Trimming stripped 2 bases from V and 1 base from J, with 5 bases between. The CDR3 contains 14 residues. CDR1 MNHEY and CDR2 SVGEGT come from the germline V gene.

Turning to this clonotype: One end of the junction fails to match germline, which may point to a read error. This chain uses TRBV20-1 with TRBJ2-1; 10 nucleotides align to TRBD2. The germline V gene encodes CDR1 DFQATT and CDR2 SNEGSKA (reference sequence). This CDR3 has 16 residues. CDR3 in DNA: TGCAGTGCAAAGCAGCGGGAGGGCCGAGCCTACAATGAGCGGTCCTTC. It is translated as CSAKQREGRAYNERSF.

This clonotype was recorded many times. This chain joins TRBV5-1 and TRBJ2-7; D uncertain. CDR1 is SGHRS and CDR2 is YFSETQ in the germline V gene. V lost 4 bases and J 4 bases, leaving 18 bases between the germline ends. The CDR3 contains 15 residues. CDR3 DNA sequence: TGCGCCAGCAGCCAAGAATCGGGCCCCATGTACGAGCAGTACTTC. This codes for CASSQESGPMYEQYF.

A few counts support this clonotype. This may arise from a read error, as a much more abundant clone is one base away. The rearrangement uses TRBV24-1 and TRBJ2-3, with D hard to call. Germline V gives CDR1 KGHDR, CDR2 SFDVKD. CDR3 length: 12 residues. CDR3 in amino acids: CATSDYTDTQCF. Written as DNA, the CDR3 is TGTGCCACCAGTGATTACACAGATACGCAGTGTTTT.

The rearrangement links TRBV20-1 to TRBJ2-1, with TRBD1 identical over 10 bases. The CDR3 length is 14 residues. Looked up from germline, CDR1 is DFQATT and CDR2 is SNEGSKA (reference sequence). V dropped 3 bases and J dropped 6; count of bases not matched to a gene: 5. In nucleotides, the CDR3 is TGCAGTGCTAGTAGCTGGGACAGGGGCAATGAGCAGTTCTTC. It translates to CSASSWDRGNEQFF.

This clonotype was seen many times. The chain has TRBV25-1 and TRBJ2-7, with TRBD2 identical over 8 bases. The CDR3 is 14 amino acids. The trim removed 3 bases at V and 3 bases at J, leaving 4 bases unmatched. Per the germline V gene, CDR1 is MGHDK and CDR2 is SYGVNS. The CDR3 region is CASSDSAGGYEQYF. CDR3 nucleotides: TGTGCCAGCAGTGACTCGGCGGGGGGCTACGAGCAGTACTTC.

This clonotype is classed as medium-sized. The V and J genes are TRBV20-1 and TRBJ1-1; D gene unclear. Trimming removed 3 bases at V and 2 bases at J, with 13 bases between. This CDR3 is built from 14 residues. The germline V gene encodes CDR1 DFQATT and CDR2 SNEGSKA (reference sequence). In nucleotides, the CDR3 is TGCAGTGCTAGTAATGGACCGACAAACACTGAAGCTTTCTTT. Translated, it gives CSASNGPTNTEAFF.

V usage is TRBV5-1 and J usage is TRBJ1-2, with 8 positions matching TRBD1. J was trimmed by 4 bases and V by 0 bases; bases with no gene match: 2. The CDR3 spans 14 residues. Germline lookup yields CDR1 SGHRS and CDR2 YFSETQ. CDR3 protein: CASSLGQGIYGYTF. The CDR3 DNA is TGCGCCAGCAGCTTGGGACAGGGGATCTATGGCTACACCTTC. The full variable domain, in which reference TRBV5-1 and TRBJ1-2 provide the parts outside the CDR3, is KAGVTQTPRYLIKTRGQQVTLSCSPISGHRSVSWYQQTPGQGLQFLFEYFSETQRNKGNFPGRFSGRQFSNSRSEMNVSTLELGDSALYLCASSLGQGIYGYTFGSGTRLTVV.

On this clonotype: One base away lies a much larger clone, so this may be a sequencing read error. This chain connects TRBV20-1 to TRBJ2-5; D ambiguous. In germline, CDR1 is DFQATT, CDR2 SNEGSKA (reference sequence). CDR3 size: 13 residues. The CDR3 reads CGAYLNPLETQYF. The CDR3 DNA follows: TGCGGTGCTTACTTGAATCCCCTGGAGACCCAGTACTTC.

By share of the sample, this clonotype is medium-sized. This chain uses TRBV5-1 with TRBJ2-1; perhaps TRBD2 as D (6 bases). The germline V and J ends were trimmed by 6 bases and 7 bases, with 14 bases remaining between them. In germline, CDR1 is SGHRS, CDR2 YFSETQ. The CDR3 covers 13 residues. This CDR3 reads CASTRENTNEQFF. The CDR3 nucleotides read TGCGCCAGCACCCGGGAGAACACGAATGAGCAGTTCTTC.

This clonotype is classed as large (0.1 to 1%). The chain couples TRBV4-1 to TRBJ2-7; possibly TRBD1 or TRBD2 for D (5 bases each). From germline, CDR1 is MGHRA and CDR2 YSYEKL. The CDR3 contains 13 residues. The V and J ends lost 6 bases and 6 bases respectively, with 15 bases between them. The CDR3 reads CASRSRGEGEQYF. The CDR3 DNA reads TGCGCCAGCAGGAGTAGGGGTGAGGGCGAGCAGTACTTC.

The chain joins TRBV18 to TRBJ2-7, with D possibly matching TRBD2 (5 bases). Germline V gene sequence: CDR1 KGHSH, CDR2 LQKENI. With 0 bases removed from V and 1 base from J, the gap between germline ends came to 7 bases. The CDR3 sequence is 14 residues long. CDR3 nucleotides: TGTGCCAGCTCACCACCCGGACTTTCCTACGAGCAGTACTTC. It specifies CASSPPGLSYEQYF.

This clonotype was counted a single time. This may arise from a read error, as a much more abundant clone is one base away. The chain links TRBV6-5 to TRBJ2-4, with D perhaps matching TRBD2 (7 bases). Germline CDR1 and CDR2: MNHEY and SVGAGI. CDR3 length: 15 residues. CDR3 in amino acids: CASSYRGGAKNTQYF. The CDR3 DNA follows: TGTGCCAGCAGTTACAGGGGGGGAGCCAAAAACACTCAGTACTTC.

Note on this clonotype: One end of the junction does not line up with germline, which may come from a read error. This chain links TRBV9 with TRBJ2-6, with 7 bases matching TRBD1. The CDR3 covers 18 residues. CDR1 is SGDLS, CDR2 YYNGEE, per germline. As DNA, the CDR3 is TGTGCCAGCAGCGTCACCCCGGGACAGCTCTCTGGGGCCAACGTCCCGACTTTC. It translates to CASSVTPGQLSGANVPTF.

V usage is TRBV12-5 and J usage is TRBJ2-5; possibly TRBD2 for D (6 bases). CDR1 is LGHNT and CDR2 is FRNRAP in the germline V gene. The CDR3 has 13 amino acids. V was pared by 3 bases and J by 7 bases, with 12 bases between. CDR3 nucleotides: TGTGCTAGTGGTTTAGCGGGCTCGGGGACCCAGTACTTC. Translation: CASGLAGSGTQYF. Full variable domain (missing parts from reference TRBV12-5 and TRBJ2-5): DARVTQTPRHKVTEMGQEVTMRCQPILGHNTVFWYRQTMMQGLELLAYFRNRAPLDDSGMPKDRFSAEMPDATLATLKIQPSEPRDSAVYFCASGLAGSGTQYFGPGTRLLVL.

This clonotype is termed medium-sized. V is TRBV4-1 and J is TRBJ1-2; TRBD1 is a possible D gene (6 bases). Per germline, CDR1 MGHRA and CDR2 YSYEKL. Between the trimmed V and J ends, which lost 0 bases and 6 bases, there was a span of 11 bases. The CDR3 has 14 amino acids. CDR3 loop: CASSQDPGADGYTF. The CDR3 coding sequence is TGCGCCAGCAGCCAAGATCCGGGGGCGGATGGCTACACCTTC.